One sample yielded the 29 T cell receptor beta chains listed below, sequenced in a study. One entry per CDR3 protein results from TCRdb running MiXCR on the RT-PCR reads. The table has about 6,500 distinct CDR3 sequences, just over 90% seen once. Input material: memory CD4+ T cells from blood. These receptors were obtained from a female donor in good health, serving as a healthy control.

A remark on this clonotype: This beta chain slipped into a library made for alpha chains as a stray read, so its size is not meaningful. The V gene is TRBV9, the J gene TRBJ2-4; D tentatively fits TRBD1 or TRBD2 (5 bases each). CDR1 SGDLS and CDR2 YYNGEE come from the germline V gene. CDR3 length equals 16 residues. V dropped 3 bases and J dropped 0 bases, with 13 bases sitting between them. In DNA form, the CDR3 reads TGTGCCAGCAGCGAGGGGACGGATCTAGCCAAAAACATTCAGTACTTC. It translates to CASSEGTDLAKNIQYF.

About this clonotype itself: As an off-target read in a library built for alpha chains, this beta chain has a frequency of little significance. This chain uses TRBV7-2 with TRBJ2-1; D is undetermined. CDR1 and CDR2 from the germline V gene are SGHTA and FQGNSA. Trimming removed 6 bases at V and 10 bases at J, with 13 bases between. This CDR3 is built from 12 residues. This CDR3 reads CASRDLAGEQFF. The CDR3 DNA reads TGTGCCAGCAGGGACCTCGCCGGAGAGCAGTTCTTC.

For this clonotype: This beta chain is a stray read from a library made for alpha chains; its abundance is not meaningful. J is TRBJ2-1 and V is TRBV5-5; D is unresolved. The CDR3 has 15 residues. Germline V lookup: CDR1 SGHKS, CDR2 YYEKEE (reference sequence). Deletions cut 0 bases from V and 6 bases from J, with 13 bases between. In DNA form, the CDR3 reads TGTGCCAGCAGCTTGGTGATGACGGCCAGCAATGAGCAGTTCTTC. It specifies CASSLVMTASNEQFF. Full variable domain (missing parts from reference TRBV5-5 and TRBJ2-1): DAGVTQSPTHLIKTRGQQVTLRCSPISGHKSVSWYQQVLGQGPQFIFQYYEKEERGRGNFPDRFSARQFPNYSSELNVNALLLGDSALYLCASSLVMTASNEQFFGPGTRLTVL.

On this clonotype: This beta chain turned up in a library designed for alpha chains; as an off-target read, its abundance says little. The V call is TRBV12-3 or TRBV12-4, the J call TRBJ2-7, with TRBD1 identical over 9 bases. The CDR3 is made up of 13 amino acids. The trim removed 3 bases at V and 6 bases at J, leaving 3 bases unmatched. CDR3 region: CASSFAQGAEQYF. CDR3 in DNA: TGTGCCAGCAGTTTTGCACAGGGGGCCGAGCAGTACTTC.

This clonotype was seen just once. The library was designed around alpha chains, so this beta chain is a stray read whose abundance carries little weight. The rearrangement links TRBV20-1 to TRBJ2-3; TRBD2 aligns across 9 bases. Germline V gene data show CDR1 as DFQATT and CDR2 as SNEGSKA (reference sequence). The CDR3 covers 15 residues. Unmatched junction bases numbered 9, after V lost 6 bases and J lost 2 bases. The CDR3 is CSAPGREGATDTQYF. As DNA, the CDR3 is TGCAGTGCCCCCGGGCGGGAGGGGGCCACAGATACGCAGTATTTT.

On this clonotype: This beta chain appears as a stray read in a library generated for alpha chains; its size is not informative. The rearrangement uses TRBV4-3 and TRBJ2-2; D is undetermined. The CDR3 loop spans 16 amino acids. The V end lost 1 base, the J end lost 9 bases, and 18 bases lay between the germline ends. Germline V gives CDR1 LGHNA, CDR2 YSLEER. The CDR3 nucleotides are TGCGCCAGCAGCCAAGGGGGTGCGGTAGTCATGAGGGAGCTGTTTTTT. It codes for CASSQGGAVVMRELFF.

Remarks on this clonotype: For a library built for alpha chains, this beta chain is a stray read; little rests on its size. This rearrangement joins TRBV20-1 to TRBJ2-2; D not resolved. V was pared by 2 bases and J by 3 bases, with 4 bases between. The CDR3 is made up of 12 amino acids. Looked up from germline, CDR1 is DFQATT and CDR2 is SNEGSKA (reference sequence). The CDR3 reads CSARCDTGELFF. The CDR3 coding sequence is TGCAGTGCTAGATGCGACACCGGGGAGCTGTTTTTT.

About this clonotype itself: For a library built for alpha chains, this beta chain is a stray read; little rests on its size. The V call is TRBV6-5, the J call TRBJ1-1; D may be TRBD1 (5 bases). Germline assignment: CDR1 MNHEY and CDR2 SVGAGI. V was shortened by 2 bases and J by 5 bases, with 12 bases between the two germline ends. The CDR3 length is 14 residues. The CDR3 DNA reads TGTGCCAGCAGTTACCAAGAGGGGAGGACTGAAGCTTTCTTT. Its translation: CASSYQEGRTEAFF.

Worth noting for this clonotype: This beta chain came through as a stray read in a library set up for alpha chains, and its size says little. This chain's CDR3 is CASSRRAGGVADTQYF. The CDR3 nucleotides are TGTGCCAGCAGTAGGAGAGCGGGAGGAGTGGCAGATACGCAGTATTTT. The rearrangement joins TRBV6-1 to TRBJ2-3; 9 bases are a match to TRBD2. V shed 5 bases, J shed 4 bases, and the junction held 10 bases outside the gene matches. The germline gives CDR1 MNHNS, CDR2 SASEGT. The length of the CDR3 is 16 residues.

This clonotype was seen once. Because the library targeted alpha chains, this beta chain is an off-target read whose size means little. The chain has TRBV7-2 and TRBJ2-1; D not resolved. V lost 8 bases and J lost 4, with 9 bases in between. The CDR3 length is 12 residues. Germline V gives CDR1 SGHTA, CDR2 FQGNSA. This CDR3 reads CASSLNYNEQFF. The CDR3 nucleotides read TGTGCCAGCTCCTTGAATTACAATGAGCAGTTCTTC.

Note on this clonotype: This beta chain appears as a stray read in a library generated for alpha chains; its size is not informative. The chain couples TRBV12-3 or TRBV12-4 to TRBJ1-5; the match to TRBD1 covers 11 bases. V shed 6 bases and J 7 bases; nucleotides not matched to a gene: 5. The CDR3 sequence is 14 residues long. The CDR3 nucleotides read TGTGCCAGCAGGCCGGGACAGGGGGTACAGCCCCAGCATTTT. It encodes CASRPGQGVQPQHF.

Regarding this clonotype: This beta chain lies outside the target of a library built for alpha chains; its clone size means little. V usage is TRBV7-2 and J usage is TRBJ1-3, with D maybe TRBD1 (6 bases). V lost 5 bases and J 2 bases, leaving 16 bases between the germline ends. Germline CDR1 reads SGHTA; CDR2 reads FQGNSA. There are 16 residues in the CDR3. The DNA for the CDR3 is TGTGCCAGCAGCCCCAGACAGGCAAGCGCTGGAAACACCATATATTTT. This sequence encodes CASSPRQASAGNTIYF.

Comment on this clonotype: This beta chain lies outside the target of a library built for alpha chains; its clone size means little. The rearrangement uses TRBV12-3 or TRBV12-4 and TRBJ2-7; 7 nucleotides line up with TRBD1. The CDR3 extends over 16 amino acids. V lost 5 bases, J lost 0 bases, and 10 bases stayed unmatched. The chain's CDR3 is CASSKTGTVLSYEQYF. DNA of the CDR3: TGTGCCAGCAGTAAAACCGGGACAGTACTCTCCTACGAGCAGTACTTC.

On this clonotype: Within a library made for alpha chains, this beta chain is off target, and its count is uninformative. The gene calls are TRBV15 and TRBJ2-3; the D gene could be TRBD1 or TRBD2 (6 bases each). V lost 1 base to trimming and J lost 0 bases, with 11 bases between them. This CDR3 has 16 amino acids. CDR1 and CDR2 (germline): LNHNV, YYDKDF (reference sequence). In DNA form, the CDR3 reads TGTGCCACCAGCAGAGGGACGGGGGCCAGCACAGATACGCAGTATTTT. It is translated as CATSRGTGASTDTQYF.

Worth noting for this clonotype: For a library built for alpha chains, this beta chain is a stray read; little rests on its size. V and J are TRBV5-6 and TRBJ1-2; 11 bases align to TRBD1. The J segment lost 7 bases and the V segment lost 2 bases, leaving 13 bases of the junction unmatched. This CDR3 comprises 17 residues. The germline V gene has CDR1 SGHDT and CDR2 YYEEEE. The CDR3 sequence: CASSFRTGGVRSGGYTF. The CDR3, as DNA: TGTGCCAGCAGCTTCAGGACAGGGGGCGTTCGGTCTGGTGGCTACACCTTC. The complete variable domain, with remaining parts taken from reference TRBV5-6 and TRBJ1-2, reads DAGVTQSPTHLIKTRGQQVTLRCSPKSGHDTVSWYQQALGQGPQFIFQYYEEEERQRGNFPDRFSGHQFPNYSSELNVNALLLGDSALYLCASSFRTGGVRSGGYTFGSGTRLTVV.

A note on this clonotype: This beta chain slipped into a library made for alpha chains as a stray read, so its size is not meaningful. J is TRBJ2-2 and V is TRBV24-1; D ambiguous. The CDR3 is 13 residues long. V dropped 1 base and J dropped 4 bases, with 3 bases sitting between them. Per the germline V gene, CDR1 is KGHDR and CDR2 is SFDVKD. CDR3 nucleotides: TGTGCCACCAGTGATTTCGGCACCGGGGAGCTGTTTTTT. Translation gives CATSDFGTGELFF.

This clonotype has only one observation. This beta chain appears as a stray read in a library generated for alpha chains; its size is not informative. The chain carries TRBV11-2 and TRBJ1-3; 7 bases line up with TRBD1. Losses at the gene ends were 3 bases for V and 2 bases for J; bases not matched to a gene: 4. The CDR3 consists of 15 residues. CDR1 and CDR2 (germline): SGHAT, FQNNGV. The CDR3 DNA reads as TGTGCCAGCAGCTTCCCCGGGACAGCTGGAAACACCATATATTTT. Translating gives CASSFPGTAGNTIYF.

This clonotype has just a few counts. The library was designed around alpha chains, so this beta chain is a stray read whose abundance carries little weight. J is TRBJ1-1 and V is TRBV5-6; D might be TRBD1 (6 bases). The CDR3 totals 16 residues. V was trimmed by 2 bases and J by 4 bases, leaving 18 bases between them. Germline V gives CDR1 SGHDT, CDR2 YYEEEE. The CDR3 sequence is CASSFGQRGGSTEAFF. The CDR3 DNA reads TGTGCCAGCAGCTTCGGACAGAGAGGAGGGTCCACTGAAGCTTTCTTT.

A word on this clonotype: As an off-target read in a library built for alpha chains, this beta chain has a frequency of little significance. V is TRBV7-2 and J is TRBJ1-5, with D hard to call. V was trimmed by 4 bases and J by 5 bases, leaving 9 bases between them. This CDR3 is built from 13 residues. Germline V gene lookup returns CDR1 SGHTA and CDR2 FQGNSA. CDR3 bases: TGTGCCAGCAGCTCTGTTTCGTATCAGCCCCAGCATTTT. This codes for CASSSVSYQPQHF.

Remarks on this clonotype: The library was prepared for alpha chains; this beta chain is a stray read, so its frequency means little. The chain links TRBV28 to TRBJ2-3, with D perhaps matching TRBD2 (5 bases). The germline V gene has CDR1 MDHEN and CDR2 SYDVKM. V was trimmed by 6 bases and J by 0 bases, leaving 16 bases between them. The CDR3 contains 16 residues. CDR3 nucleotides: TGTGCCAGCAGCTCTCCGGGATCTCCTAGCACAGATACGCAGTATTTT. It specifies CASSSPGSPSTDTQYF.

With regard to this clonotype: Because the library targeted alpha chains, this beta chain is an off-target read whose size means little. The J gene is TRBJ2-5, the V gene TRBV29-1, with 12 positions matching TRBD2. The CDR3 has 17 residues. With 7 bases clipped from V and 2 bases from J, the junction kept 14 bases outside the gene matches. CDR1 SQVTM and CDR2 ANQGSEA come from the germline V gene. For the CDR3, the DNA is TGCAGCGGGGGAAAGACTAGCGGGAGAATAAGTCAAGAGACCCAGTACTTC. Translation gives CSGGKTSGRISQETQYF.

A remark on this clonotype: Because the library targeted alpha chains, this beta chain is an off-target read whose size means little. CDR3: CASSLVRQGINEQYF. CDR3 coding DNA: TGTGCCAGCAGTTTAGTACGGCAGGGGATCAACGAGCAGTACTTC. V usage is TRBV12-3 or TRBV12-4 and J usage is TRBJ2-7, with D perhaps TRBD1 (6 bases). V was cut by 1 base and J by 5 bases, with 15 bases left in between. This CDR3 contains 15 residues.

On this clonotype itself: Because the library targeted alpha chains, this beta chain is an off-target read whose size means little. The chain combines TRBV20-1 with TRBJ2-3; 7 bases are a match to TRBD2. The CDR3 spans 16 residues. V lost 0 bases, J lost 3 bases, and 9 bases stayed unmatched. Germline lookup yields CDR1 DFQATT and CDR2 SNEGSKA (reference sequence). CDR3 loop: CSARDGGGRYTDTQYF. The CDR3 coding sequence is TGCAGTGCTAGAGACGGCGGCGGGAGATATACAGATACGCAGTATTTT.

Points on this clonotype: The size of this beta chain means little, since it is a stray read in a library made for alpha chains. The chain recombines TRBV12-3 or TRBV12-4 with TRBJ1-3, with unresolved D. The CDR3 has 13 residues. V was trimmed by 5 bases and J by 5 bases, leaving 10 bases between them. CDR3 nucleotides: TGTGCCAGCAGTGACGGGGTTAGAAACACCATATATTTT. Encoded protein: CASSDGVRNTIYF.

Regarding this clonotype: This beta chain appears as a stray read in a library generated for alpha chains; its size is not informative. V is TRBV3-1 and J is TRBJ1-1; no definite D call. V lost 4 bases and J lost 9, with 18 bases in between. From germline, CDR1 is LGHDT and CDR2 YNNKEL (reference sequence). The CDR3 is made up of 14 amino acids. CDR3 sequence: CASSPRAAQDKAFF. The CDR3, as DNA: TGTGCCAGCAGCCCCCGGGCCGCCCAAGACAAAGCTTTCTTT.

To note about this clonotype: Since it is a stray read in a library aimed at alpha chains, this beta chain has a size that is not meaningful. CDR3 coding DNA: TGTGCCAGCAGTTTATGGGGGAACACTGAAGCTTTCTTT. This codes for CASSLWGNTEAFF. The gene calls are TRBV12-3 or TRBV12-4 and TRBJ1-1, with unresolved D. V was clipped by 2 bases and J by 1 base, with 5 bases between them. The length of the CDR3 is 13 residues.

Concerning this clonotype: This beta chain came through as a stray read in a library set up for alpha chains, and its size says little. The rearrangement links TRBV5-5 to TRBJ1-5, with D possibly TRBD1 on 5 matching bases. Deletions cut 0 bases from V and 6 bases from J, with 7 bases between. The V gene's germline CDR1 is SGHKS and CDR2 YYEKEE (reference sequence). The CDR3 length is 13 residues. In DNA form, the CDR3 reads TGTGCCAGCAGCTTGGAGGGGCCTCAGCCCCAGCATTTT. Translated, it gives CASSLEGPQPQHF.

This clonotype was observed a handful of times. With the library built for alpha chains, this beta chain is off target and its frequency is not meaningful. V and J are TRBV20-1 and TRBJ2-1, with unresolved D. Germline V gives CDR1 DFQATT, CDR2 SNEGSKA (reference sequence). Deletions cut 4 bases from V and 12 bases from J, with 19 bases between. The CDR3 is made up of 13 amino acids. In DNA, the CDR3 is TGCAGTGCTACCGGGCCTCCGGTGGGTGTGCAGTTCTTC. It yields the protein CSATGPPVGVQFF.

This clonotype was seen just once. This beta chain represents an off-target read in a library built for alpha chains; its size is of limited meaning. This rearrangement joins TRBV5-4 to TRBJ1-2, with 7 bases fitting TRBD1. CDR3 length equals 15 residues. Unmatched junction bases numbered 10, after V lost 4 bases and J lost 4 bases. Germline lookup yields CDR1 SGHNT and CDR2 YYREEE (reference sequence). CDR3 in amino acids: CASSNRQGLGYGYTF. CDR3 nucleotides: TGTGCCAGCAGCAACCGACAGGGTCTGGGCTATGGCTACACCTTC.